This T cell receptor beta chain stems from a study of OX40 agonist ivuxolimab in advanced cancers. Only in-frame clones appear in the TCRdb table, and some are missing; sequencing was by immunoSEQ multiplex PCR. The sample carries fewer than 14,000 clones, around 80% recorded once. CDR1 is MNHNY and CDR2 is SVGAGI in the germline V gene (reference sequence). V dropped 8 bases and J dropped 5; count of bases not matched to a gene: 5. The CDR3 is made up of 13 amino acids. The sequence came from an adult with an advanced solid tumor such as melanoma, head and neck, liver or kidney cancer. The material was CD4+ or CD8+ T cells sorted from blood, obtained in a trial of the OX40 agonist ivuxolimab. The chain carries TRBV6-6 and TRBJ2-1; 8 bases agree with TRBD2. CDR3 protein: CASRGLDDNEQFF. In DNA form, the CDR3 reads TGTGCCAGCCGGGGACTAGATGACAATGAGCAGTTCTTC.